These T cell receptor beta chains were read from a single sample in a study of T-cell memory formation after mild COVID-19. TCRdb re-derived calls from the 5' RACE reads in MiXCR, one entry per CDR3 protein. The top ten hold about an eighth of the sample, which has over 400,000 distinct CDR3 sequences, more than 20% seen once. The sequenced material came from PBMCs or a T cell subset sorted from them (not recorded which). The receptors stem from an adult woman who had mild COVID-19 (a few samples of this study predate the infection). Cell type and time point are not known. CDR3s include the opening cysteine and the closing phenylalanine or tryptophan. D genes are given only for firm matches.

v_gene	len	j_gene	d_gene	CDR3aa
TRBV12-3/TRBV12-4	13	TRBJ2-7	-	CASRRGPSDEQYF
TRBV11-3	17	TRBJ2-2	TRBD2	CASSSSPASGSSGELFF
TRBV5-1	16	TRBJ2-5	TRBD1	CASSPGTGGPSETQYF
TRBV20-1	14	TRBJ1-6	-	CSAREGEMNSPLHF
TRBV11-2	19	TRBJ2-1	TRBD2	CASSLGTGAGVYAYNEQFF
TRBV4-1	16	TRBJ2-1	-	CASSRSPARGYNEQFF
TRBV5-1	14	TRBJ2-3	TRBD1	CASSRTGSSDTQYF
TRBV6-5	14	TRBJ2-7	-	CASSRESRAYEQYF
TRBV19	12	TRBJ2-4	-	CATISRKNIQYF
TRBV5-1	13	TRBJ1-2	-	CASSLGQIYGYTF
TRBV25-1	15	TRBJ2-3	TRBD2	CASSDWVSGADTQYF
TRBV9	15	TRBJ1-5	TRBD1	CASSVGTGNNQPQHF
TRBV7-3	15	TRBJ1-1	TRBD1	CASSLRTGGNTEAFF
TRBV5-1	17	TRBJ2-2	TRBD1	CASSPGTGAANTGELFF
TRBV2	16	TRBJ2-1	TRBD2	CASSRTGTTRGGEQFF
TRBV6-5	13	TRBJ1-6	TRBD1	CAIRQGLNSPLHF
TRBV7-9	13	TRBJ2-5	-	CASSSKTESTQYF
TRBV5-1	11	TRBJ2-3	-	CASRWQDTQYF
TRBV6-1	16	TRBJ1-2	-	CASSEAVSPRRYGYTF
TRBV7-9	14	TRBJ2-1	TRBD1	CASSLAARGREQFF
TRBV20-1	11	TRBJ1-2	-	CSAWTSYGYTF
TRBV7-2	12	TRBJ2-7	-	CASRSRGYEQYF
TRBV5-1	14	TRBJ1-1	-	CASSLDLATTEAFF
TRBV9	16	TRBJ2-7	TRBD2	CASSVGGKAGVGEQYF
TRBV11-2	14	TRBJ2-3	TRBD2	CASSSAGGPDTQYF
TRBV2	11	TRBJ2-5	-	CASSAQETQYF
TRBV14	15	TRBJ1-6	-	CASSQSRGGHSPLHF
TRBV6-5	14	TRBJ1-1	TRBD1	CASSYGTGNTEAFF
TRBV28	14	TRBJ2-2	-	CASSPPLLTGELFF
TRBV29-1	16	TRBJ2-1	TRBD2	CSVHSPGLAGRNEQFF
TRBV7-2	14	TRBJ2-1	-	CASSGMRVGNEQFF
TRBV18	13	TRBJ2-7	-	CASSWTASYEQYF
TRBV7-8	15	TRBJ2-3	TRBD1	CASSLGDRRTDTQYF
TRBV7-2	15	TRBJ1-5	-	CASSLGAVSNQPQHF
TRBV27	14	TRBJ1-4	-	CASSLSVYNEKLFF
TRBV29-1	17	TRBJ2-1	TRBD2	CSVEGSSGGTSYNEQFF
TRBV29-1	13	TRBJ2-7	-	CSVAEVSSYEQYF
TRBV7-2	14	TRBJ2-5	-	CASSGGTLQETQYF
TRBV7-8	13	TRBJ2-1	TRBD1	CATDQGAADEQFF
TRBV29-1	14	TRBJ1-1	-	CSVCTAPANTEAFF
TRBV7-9	15	TRBJ1-4	-	CASSLVESTNEKLFF
TRBV4-2	16	TRBJ2-7	TRBD1	CASSQERGQGAYEQYF
TRBV5-6	15	TRBJ2-2	TRBD1	CASRSGGRSTGELFF
TRBV7-2	13	TRBJ2-7	-	CASSLGHLYEQYF
TRBV7-2	15	TRBJ2-3	-	CASSSTGSWTDTQYF
TRBV24-1	12	TRBJ2-1	-	CATSWGLNEQFF
TRBV4-3	17	TRBJ2-5	-	CASSQELYPMGSETQYF
TRBV7-2	13	TRBJ1-2	-	CASSLEAYDGYTF
TRBV27	17	TRBJ2-3	-	CASSRLRVEGSTDTQYF
TRBV4-2	18	TRBJ2-2	TRBD1	CASSQGFGTVTNTGELFF